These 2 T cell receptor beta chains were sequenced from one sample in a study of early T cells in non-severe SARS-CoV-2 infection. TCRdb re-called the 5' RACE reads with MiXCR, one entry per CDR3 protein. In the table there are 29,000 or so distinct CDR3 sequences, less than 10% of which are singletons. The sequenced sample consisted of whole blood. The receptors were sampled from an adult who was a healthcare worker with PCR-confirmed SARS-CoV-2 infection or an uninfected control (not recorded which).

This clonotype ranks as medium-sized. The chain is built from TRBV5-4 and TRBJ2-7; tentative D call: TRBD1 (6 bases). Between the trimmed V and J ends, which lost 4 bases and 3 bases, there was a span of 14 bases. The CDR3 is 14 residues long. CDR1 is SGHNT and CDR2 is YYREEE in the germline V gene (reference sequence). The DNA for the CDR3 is TGTGCCAGCAGCCCCAATACAGGGATCTACGAGCAGTACTTC. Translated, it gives CASSPNTGIYEQYF.

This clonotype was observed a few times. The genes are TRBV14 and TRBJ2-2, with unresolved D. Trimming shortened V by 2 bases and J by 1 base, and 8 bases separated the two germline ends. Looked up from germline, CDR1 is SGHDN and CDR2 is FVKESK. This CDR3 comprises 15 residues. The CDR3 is CASSQPELNTGELFF. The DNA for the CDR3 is TGTGCCAGCAGCCAACCAGAATTGAACACCGGGGAGCTGTTTTTT.